This T cell receptor (beta chain) was sequenced in a study of CD8 T cells in Susac syndrome. Study outcomes and limitations: The study conceded that relatively few individuals underwent its TCR sequencing and HLA analysis.

Of note for this clonotype: Its cognate antigen is unknown.

After extraction with the RNeasy kit, about 0.45 to 1 ug of the RNA was reverse transcribed using random hexamers. Amplification of TCR beta CDR3 was carried out by immunoSEQ multiplex PCR, which covered 54 Vbeta and 13 Jbeta segments. One entry per CDR3 protein results from TCRdb running MiXCR on the immunoSEQ multiplex PCR reads. This table holds more than 200,000 distinct CDR3 sequences, about 94% found once. Germline CDR1 and CDR2: SEHNR and FQNEAQ (reference sequence). This CDR3 has 16 residues. V shed 5 bases and J shed 0 bases, with 16 bases lying between them. The clonotype comes from a human donor with multiple sclerosis. The chain employs TRBV7-9 and TRBJ1-1, with a possible D match to TRBD1 (5 bases). Sequences were obtained from CD4+ T cells from PBMCs. CDR3 loop: CASSPRGGVVNTEAFF. The CDR3 nucleotides read TGTGCCAGCAGCCCCCGGGGAGGGGTCGTGAACACTGAAGCTTTCTTT.